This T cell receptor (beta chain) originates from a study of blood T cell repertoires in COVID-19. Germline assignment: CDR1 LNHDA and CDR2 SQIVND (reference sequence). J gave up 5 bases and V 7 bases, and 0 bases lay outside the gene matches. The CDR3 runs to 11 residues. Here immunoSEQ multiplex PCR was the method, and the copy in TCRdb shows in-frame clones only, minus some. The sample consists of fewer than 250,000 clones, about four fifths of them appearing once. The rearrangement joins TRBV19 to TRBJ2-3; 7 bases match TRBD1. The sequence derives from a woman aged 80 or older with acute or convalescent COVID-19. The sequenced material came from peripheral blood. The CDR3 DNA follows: TGTGCCAGTACAGGGGGAGATACGCAGTATTTT. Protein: CASTGGDTQYF. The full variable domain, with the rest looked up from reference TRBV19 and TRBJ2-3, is DGGITQSPKYLFRKEGQNVTLSCEQNLNHDAMYWYRQDPGQGLRLIYYSQIVNDFQKGDIAEGYSVSREKKESFPLTVTSAQKNPTAFYLCASTGGDTQYFGPGTRLTVL.